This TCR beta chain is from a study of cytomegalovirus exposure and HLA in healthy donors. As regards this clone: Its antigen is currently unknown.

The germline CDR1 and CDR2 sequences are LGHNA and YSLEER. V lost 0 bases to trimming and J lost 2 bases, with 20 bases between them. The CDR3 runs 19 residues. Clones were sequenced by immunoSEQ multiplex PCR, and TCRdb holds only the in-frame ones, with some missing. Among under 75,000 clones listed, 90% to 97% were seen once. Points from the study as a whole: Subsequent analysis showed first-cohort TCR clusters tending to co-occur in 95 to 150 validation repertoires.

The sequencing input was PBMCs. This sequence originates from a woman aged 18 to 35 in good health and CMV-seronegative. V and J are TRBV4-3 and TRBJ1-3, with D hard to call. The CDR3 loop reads CASSQEPTGGRVTGNTIYF. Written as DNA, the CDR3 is TGCGCCAGCAGCCAAGAACCCACTGGAGGTAGGGTTACTGGAAACACCATATATTTT.